Following are 23 T cell receptor beta chains from one sample sequenced in a study of T cell repertoires in cytomegalovirus infection. These TCRs' antigens remain unknown. From the reads, TCRdb called clonotypes with MiXCR, one entry per CDR3 protein. This sample carries about 330,000 distinct CDR3 sequences, about 35% of them seen once, and the ten largest clones take about 13%. The sample in question was cultured PBMCs, obtained from culture after CMV antigen stimulation. All receptors come from a human donor in good health (CMV status not recorded). Some clones in this sample may be carry-over from other donors' samples.

The chain combines TRBV27 with TRBJ1-5; no reliable D call. Germline CDR1 reads MNHEY; CDR2 reads SMNVEV (reference sequence). The CDR3 totals 15 residues. V dropped 5 bases and J dropped 1 base, with 12 bases sitting between them. The CDR3 here is CASSPMDGSNQPQHF. CDR3 bases: TGTGCCAGCAGTCCTATGGACGGGAGCAATCAGCCCCAGCATTTT.

This sequence joins TRBV28 and TRBJ2-7; no clear D gene. The CDR3 contains 13 residues. CDR1 is MDHEN, CDR2 SYDVKM, per germline. Trimming stripped 4 bases from V and 4 bases from J, with 11 bases between. The CDR3 DNA follows: TGTGCCAGCAGTTCCCAAGTCAAGTACGAGCAGTACTTC. This encodes CASSSQVKYEQYF.

The gene calls are TRBV20-1 and TRBJ2-7, with TRBD1 matching over 7 bases. Germline lookup yields CDR1 DFQATT and CDR2 SNEGSKA (reference sequence). The V segment lost 2 bases and the J segment 2 bases; nucleotides outside the gene matches: 6. The CDR3 totals 14 residues. CDR3 bases: TGCAGTGCTAGACGGACAGGACAACCCTACGAGCAGTACTTC. The encoded protein is CSARRTGQPYEQYF.

The chain carries TRBV7-2 and TRBJ1-1; D is undetermined. In germline, CDR1 is SGHTA, CDR2 FQGNSA. Trimming shortened V by 5 bases and J by 1 base, and 5 bases separated the two germline ends. The CDR3 contains 12 residues. Written as DNA, the CDR3 is TGTGCCAGCAGCCGTTCGAACACTGAAGCTTTCTTT. Translating gives CASSRSNTEAFF.

This clonotype came up a few times. This rearrangement joins TRBV5-6 to TRBJ2-3, with D possibly TRBD1 on 5 matching bases. This CDR3 has 16 residues. Between the trimmed V and J ends, which lost 4 bases and 3 bases, there was a span of 18 bases. Per germline, CDR1 SGHDT and CDR2 YYEEEE. CDR3 nucleotides: TGTGCCAGCAGCACATCGCTCGAGTCAGGGACAGATACGCAGTATTTT. Amino acids: CASSTSLESGTDTQYF.

The V gene is TRBV7-9, the J gene TRBJ2-1; D is undetermined. V shed 2 bases and J shed 3 bases, with 14 bases lying between them. The CDR3 spans 16 residues. CDR1 is SEHNR and CDR2 is FQNEAQ in the germline V gene (reference sequence). In DNA form, the CDR3 reads TGTGCCAGCAGCTTACTAGGGTCCAGACTCTACAATGAGCAGTTCTTC. As protein: CASSLLGSRLYNEQFF.

In its sample, this clonotype was seen a few times. The chain links TRBV6-5 to TRBJ1-1, with 10 bases aligning to TRBD1. Germline lookup yields CDR1 MNHEY and CDR2 SVGAGI. This CDR3 has 16 residues. V gave up 2 bases and J gave up 3 bases; unmatched junction bases: 6. The CDR3, as DNA: TGTGCCAGCAGTTACATAGGGACAGGGGTTGACACTGAAGCTTTCTTT. Its translation: CASSYIGTGVDTEAFF.

This clonotype was detected a few times. The V and J genes are TRBV27 and TRBJ2-3; no definite D call. The CDR3 runs 15 residues. V lost 4 bases and J 0 bases, leaving 11 bases between the germline ends. Germline loops: CDR1 MNHEY, CDR2 SMNVEV (reference sequence). The CDR3: CASSSLASSTDTQYF. The CDR3 nucleotides read TGTGCCAGCAGTTCCCTGGCGTCTAGCACAGATACGCAGTATTTT.

This chain links TRBV7-2 with TRBJ2-5, with TRBD2 as a possible D gene (5 bases). V was cut by 2 bases and J by 0 bases, with 7 bases left in between. The CDR3 loop spans 14 amino acids. Per germline, CDR1 SGHTA and CDR2 FQGNSA. The CDR3 DNA follows: TGTGCCAGCAGCTTACAAGCGGACCAAGAGACCCAGTACTTC. Residues: CASSLQADQETQYF.

V gene TRBV19 combines with J gene TRBJ2-2, with 10 bases that match TRBD2. Germline V gene lookup returns CDR1 LNHDA and CDR2 SQIVND (reference sequence). V gave up 3 bases and J gave up 3 bases; unmatched junction bases: 7. CDR3 length: 17 residues. CDR3 DNA sequence: TGTGCCAGTAGTATTCCTAGCGGGAGCGTGTACACCGGGGAGCTGTTTTTT. Amino acid sequence: CASSIPSGSVYTGELFF.

This clonotype has just a few counts. This chain joins TRBV28 and TRBJ2-6; D is tentatively TRBD1 or TRBD2 (5 bases each). Germline-derived CDR1 and CDR2 are MDHEN and SYDVKM. The CDR3 sequence is 18 residues long. V was pared by 4 bases and J by 0 bases, with 16 bases between. The CDR3 region is CASSSQIGTASGANVLTF. In nucleotides, the CDR3 is TGTGCCAGCAGTTCCCAAATCGGGACCGCCTCTGGGGCCAACGTCCTGACTTTC.

Only a few counts were recorded for this clonotype. The chain uses TRBV28 and TRBJ2-1, with 7 bases matching TRBD2. The CDR3 contains 15 residues. V lost 1 base and J lost 4; bases outside the gene matches: 4. CDR1 is MDHEN, CDR2 SYDVKM, per germline. The CDR3 nucleotides are TGTGCCAGCAGTTTATTGGCGGGAGAGTACAATGAGCAGTTCTTC. Its protein is CASSLLAGEYNEQFF.

This CDR3 is CASRWATGGNSPLHF. In nucleotides, the CDR3 is TGTGCCAGCAGGTGGGCGACAGGTGGAAATTCACCCCTCCACTTT. This chain joins TRBV11-2 and TRBJ1-6, with a tentative D call TRBD1 (6 bases). Per germline, CDR1 SGHAT and CDR2 FQNNGV. V lost 6 bases, J lost 7 bases, and 16 bases lay in between. CDR3 length equals 15 residues.

Ten or more counts support this clonotype. DNA for the CDR3: TGTGCCAGCAGCTTCTCACCGAACCCCACAGATACGCAGTATTTT. It codes for CASSFSPNPTDTQYF. This rearrangement joins TRBV7-2 to TRBJ2-3; D remains unclear. V lost 3 bases to trimming and J lost 2 bases, with 12 bases between them. This CDR3 spans 15 amino acids. The germline V gene encodes CDR1 SGHTA and CDR2 FQGNSA.

This clonotype was counted many times. The chain uses TRBV7-2 and TRBJ1-1; unclear D gene. The CDR3 sequence is 14 residues long. Germline values: CDR1 SGHTA, CDR2 FQGNSA. V was shortened by 0 bases and J by 4 bases, with 9 bases between the two germline ends. The CDR3 is CASSLASKLTEAFF. CDR3 in DNA: TGTGCCAGCAGCTTAGCATCAAAACTCACTGAAGCTTTCTTT. The complete variable domain, with remaining parts taken from reference TRBV7-2 and TRBJ1-1, reads GAGVSQSPSNKVTEKGKDVELRCDPISGHTALYWYRQSLGQGLEFLIYFQGNSAPDKSGLPSDRFSAERTGGSVSTLTIQRTQQEDSAVYLCASSLASKLTEAFFGQGTRLTVV.

The J gene is TRBJ1-2, the V gene TRBV20-1; no clear D gene. This CDR3 comprises 14 residues. Trimming shortened V by 4 bases and J by 9 bases, and 21 bases separated the two germline ends. Looked up from germline, CDR1 is DFQATT and CDR2 is SNEGSKA (reference sequence). CDR3 loop: CSATPGVGSMSYTF. CDR3 nucleotide sequence: TGCAGTGCTACCCCCGGCGTCGGCTCTATGAGCTACACCTTC.

The rearrangement uses TRBV19 and TRBJ2-1; perhaps TRBD1 as D (6 bases). Looked up from germline, CDR1 is LNHDA and CDR2 is SQIVND (reference sequence). Trimming removed 9 bases at V and 0 bases at J, with 15 bases between. The CDR3 is made up of 15 amino acids. The CDR3 coding sequence is TGTGCCAGCGCAAATTTAGGGGGCTCCTACAATGAGCAGTTCTTC. Translated, it gives CASANLGGSYNEQFF.

The genes are TRBV18 and TRBJ2-7, with 11 bases that match TRBD1. CDR1 is KGHSH, CDR2 LQKENI, per germline. Trimming cost V 0 bases and J 3 bases; bases outside gene matches: 1. The CDR3 has 15 amino acids. The CDR3 protein is CASSPPGTGGYEQYV. CDR3 coding DNA: TGTGCCAGCTCACCACCAGGGACAGGGGGCTACGAGCAGTACGTC.

This clonotype was recorded a few times. This chain links TRBV27 with TRBJ1-2; D gene ambiguous. From germline, CDR1 is MNHEY and CDR2 SMNVEV (reference sequence). This CDR3 is 13 amino acids long. Trimming took off 5 bases at V and 7 bases at J, with 14 bases between the two ends. CDR3 coding DNA: TGTGCCAGCAGTGGGGTTAATGCTGGTGGCTACACCTTC. It codes for CASSGVNAGGYTF.

The rearrangement uses TRBV19 and TRBJ1-2, with D tentatively TRBD1 (5 bases). The CDR3 length is 15 residues. V lost 6 bases to trimming and J lost 2 bases, with 16 bases between them. Germline V gene lookup returns CDR1 LNHDA and CDR2 SQIVND (reference sequence). The CDR3, as DNA: TGTGCCAGTAGAGCTGTCCAGGGTGGAAACTATGGCTACACCTTC. This gives the protein CASRAVQGGNYGYTF.

This clonotype showed up many times. The rearrangement uses TRBV7-9 and TRBJ2-5; TRBD1 aligns across 8 bases. CDR3 length equals 14 residues. The V and J ends lost 3 bases and 5 bases, in that order; junction bases with no gene match: 5. From germline, CDR1 is SEHNR and CDR2 FQNEAQ (reference sequence). The CDR3 region is CASSFGQGWETQYF. CDR3 nucleotide sequence: TGTGCCAGCAGCTTCGGACAGGGTTGGGAGACCCAGTACTTC.

This clonotype occurred a few times. The CDR3 sequence: CASSQDFRGGTDTQYF. CDR3 coding DNA: TGTGCCAGCAGCCAAGATTTTAGGGGGGGCACAGATACGCAGTATTTT. The chain links TRBV4-2 to TRBJ2-3; D tentatively reads TRBD1 or TRBD2 (6 bases each). The germline V and J ends were trimmed by 0 bases and 1 base, with 11 bases remaining between them. This CDR3 spans 16 amino acids. Germline V gives CDR1 LGHNA, CDR2 YNFKEQ.

V usage is TRBV20-1 and J usage is TRBJ1-4; D gene ambiguous. CDR1 is DFQATT, CDR2 SNEGSKA, per germline (reference sequence). CDR3 length equals 12 residues. V lost 1 base to trimming and J lost 5 bases, with 5 bases between them. For the CDR3, the DNA is TGCAGTGCTAGAGTGGGGAATGAAAAACTGTTTTTT. Translated: CSARVGNEKLFF.